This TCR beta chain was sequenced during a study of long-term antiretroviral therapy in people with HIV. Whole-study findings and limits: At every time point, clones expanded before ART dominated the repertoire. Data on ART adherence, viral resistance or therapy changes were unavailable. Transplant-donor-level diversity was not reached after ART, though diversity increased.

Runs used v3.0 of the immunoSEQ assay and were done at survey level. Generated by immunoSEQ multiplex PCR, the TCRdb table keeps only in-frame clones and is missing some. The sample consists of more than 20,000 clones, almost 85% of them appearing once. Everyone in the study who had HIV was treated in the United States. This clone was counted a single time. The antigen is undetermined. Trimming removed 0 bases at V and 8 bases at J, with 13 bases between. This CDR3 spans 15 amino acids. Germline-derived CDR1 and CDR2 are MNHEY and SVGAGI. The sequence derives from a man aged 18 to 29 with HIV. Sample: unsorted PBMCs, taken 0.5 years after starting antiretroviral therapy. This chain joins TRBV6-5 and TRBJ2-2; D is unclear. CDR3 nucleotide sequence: TGTGCCAGCAGTTACTCGGTACCGGTAGGAGGGGAGCTGTTTTTT. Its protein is CASSYSVPVGGELFF.